This TCR beta chain stems from a study of beta chain features in type 1 diabetes. The CDR3 covers 14 residues. The germline CDR1 and CDR2 sequences are GTSNPN and SVGIG (reference sequence). V lost 3 bases to trimming and J lost 0 bases; unmatched junction nucleotides: 4. This clone was observed a few times. Its target is unknown. Other DNA sequences in this sample translate to the same CDR3. General study points: Among all four CD4+ subsets, Type 1 diabetes patients had TCRB CDR3s that were moderately but significantly shorter. Patients' naive, central memory and regulatory TCRB repertoires appeared more alike than those of healthy donors.

All of the isolated RNA was reverse transcribed, so expressed TCRB transcripts were sequenced. TCRdb's table, derived via immunoSEQ multiplex PCR, lists solely in-frame clones and lacks some. The sample shows approximately 150,000 clones, 13% of them seen only once. Sorting with CD45RO/CCR7/CD25/CD127/CD95/CD27 yielded naive, central memory, regulatory and stem-like memory CD4+ cells. Sample: central memory CD4+ T cells from blood. This receptor was identified in a man between 18 and 29 years old with type 1 diabetes. The chain employs TRBV30 and TRBJ2-7; 8 bases are a match to TRBD2. CDR3 nucleotides: TGTGCCTGGAGCCGGGAGGGGAGCTCCTACGAGCAGTACTTC. This codes for CAWSREGSSYEQYF.